The present T cell receptor beta chain was sequenced within a study of T cell clusters in autoimmune cytopenias. Overall study: Healthy control donors averaged around 56 years of age, with a median of around 60 years. Study-wide findings and caveats: Healthy donors had roughly 3-fold more exclusive TRB clusters than active autoimmune hepatitis patients.

TRB was amplified by touch-down multiplex PCR, primer pools A and B combined. TCRdb reprocessed the multiplex PCR reads, with one entry per CDR3 protein and no DNA. The sample holds about 5,000 distinct CDR3 sequences. The length of the CDR3 is 15 residues. This clonotype is classed as medium-sized by frequency. The antigen is not known. Each sample's input was approximately 270 ng genomic DNA, roughly 38,000 genome equivalents. The same data also contributed to another study, on T cell repertoires in aging, cancer and after chemotherapy. That source reports: Donor ages fell into six groups from 30 or younger up to 70 or older. Rebound thymic output was suggested by rising median generation probability during chemotherapy in each cancer cohort.

The sequence was collected from a human donor in good health. This sequence joins TRBV12-3 or TRBV12-4 and TRBJ2-5; TCRdb names TRBD1, which stays unverified in the absence of DNA. The sequencing sample was made of peripheral blood. This CDR3 reads CASSPARGVPETQYF.